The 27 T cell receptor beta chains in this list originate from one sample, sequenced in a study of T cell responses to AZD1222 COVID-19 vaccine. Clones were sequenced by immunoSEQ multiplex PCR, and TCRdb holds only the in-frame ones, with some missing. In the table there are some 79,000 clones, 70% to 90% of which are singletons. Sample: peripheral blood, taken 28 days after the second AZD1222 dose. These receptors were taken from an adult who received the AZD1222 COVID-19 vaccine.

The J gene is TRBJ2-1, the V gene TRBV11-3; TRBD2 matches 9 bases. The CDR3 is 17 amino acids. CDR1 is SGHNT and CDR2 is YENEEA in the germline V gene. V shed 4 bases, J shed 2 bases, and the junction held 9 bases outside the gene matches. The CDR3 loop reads CASSSGVAGETYNEQFF. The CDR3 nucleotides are TGTGCCAGCAGCTCAGGCGTAGCGGGAGAAACCTACAATGAGCAGTTCTTC. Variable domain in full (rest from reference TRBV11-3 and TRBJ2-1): EAGVVQSPRYKIIEKKQPVAFWCNPISGHNTLYWYLQNLGQGPELLIRYENEEAVDDSQLPKDRFSAERLKGVDSTLKIQPAELGDSAVYLCASSSGVAGETYNEQFFGPGTRLTVL.

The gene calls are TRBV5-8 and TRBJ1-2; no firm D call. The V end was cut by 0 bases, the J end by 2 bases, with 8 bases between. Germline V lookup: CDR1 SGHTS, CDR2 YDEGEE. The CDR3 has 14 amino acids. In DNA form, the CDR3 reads TGTGCCAGCAGCTTGGGACCTGCCAACTATGGCTACACCTTC. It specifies CASSLGPANYGYTF. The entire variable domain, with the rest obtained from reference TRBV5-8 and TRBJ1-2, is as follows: EAGVTQSPTHLIKTRGQQATLRCSPISGHTSVYWYQQALGLGLQFLLWYDEGEERNRGNFPPRFSGRQFPNYSSELNVNALELEDSALYLCASSLGPANYGYTFGSGTRLTVV.

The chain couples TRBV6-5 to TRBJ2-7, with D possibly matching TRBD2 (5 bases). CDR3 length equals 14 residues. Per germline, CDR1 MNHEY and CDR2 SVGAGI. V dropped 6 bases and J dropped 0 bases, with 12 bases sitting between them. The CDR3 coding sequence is TGTGCCAGCAGAAGGACGGGGAGCTCCTACGAGCAGTACTTC. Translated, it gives CASRRTGSSYEQYF.

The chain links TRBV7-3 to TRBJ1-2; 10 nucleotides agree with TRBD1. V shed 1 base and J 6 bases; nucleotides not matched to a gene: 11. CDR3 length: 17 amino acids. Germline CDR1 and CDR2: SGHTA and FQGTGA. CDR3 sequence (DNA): TGTGCCAGCAGCTTAATGGGTGGACAGGGGGAAGTGAATGGCTACACCTTC. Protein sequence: CASSLMGGQGEVNGYTF.

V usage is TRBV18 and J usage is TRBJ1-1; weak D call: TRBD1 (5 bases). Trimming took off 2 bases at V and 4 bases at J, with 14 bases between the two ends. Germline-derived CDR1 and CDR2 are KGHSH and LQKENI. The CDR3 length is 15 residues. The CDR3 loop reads CASSPATVLTTEAFF. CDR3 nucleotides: TGTGCCAGCTCACCAGCGACAGTTCTAACCACTGAAGCTTTCTTT.

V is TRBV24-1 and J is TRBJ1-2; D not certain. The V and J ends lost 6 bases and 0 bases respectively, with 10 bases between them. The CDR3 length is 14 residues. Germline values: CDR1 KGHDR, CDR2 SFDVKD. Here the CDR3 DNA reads TGTGCCACCAGTCCTTCACCCGCTAACTATGGCTACACCTTC. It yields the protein CATSPSPANYGYTF.

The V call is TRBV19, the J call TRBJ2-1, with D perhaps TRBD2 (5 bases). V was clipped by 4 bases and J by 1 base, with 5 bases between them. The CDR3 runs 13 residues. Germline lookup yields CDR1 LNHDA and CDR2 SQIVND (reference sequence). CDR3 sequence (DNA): TGTGCCAGTAGTAGCGGGTCCTACAATGAGCAGTTCTTC. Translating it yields CASSSGSYNEQFF.

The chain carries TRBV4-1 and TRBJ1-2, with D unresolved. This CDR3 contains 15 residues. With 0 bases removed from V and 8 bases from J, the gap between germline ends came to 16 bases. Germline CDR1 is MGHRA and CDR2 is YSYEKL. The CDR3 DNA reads TGCGCCAGCAGCCAAGATGCATCAGTGGCGAGCGGCTACACCTTC. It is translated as CASSQDASVASGYTF.

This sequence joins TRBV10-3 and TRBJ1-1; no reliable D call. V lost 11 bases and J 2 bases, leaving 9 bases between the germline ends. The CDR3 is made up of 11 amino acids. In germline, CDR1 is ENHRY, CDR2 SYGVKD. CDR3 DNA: TGTGCCGTCCAAATAAACACTGAAGCTTTCTTT. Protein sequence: CAVQINTEAFF.

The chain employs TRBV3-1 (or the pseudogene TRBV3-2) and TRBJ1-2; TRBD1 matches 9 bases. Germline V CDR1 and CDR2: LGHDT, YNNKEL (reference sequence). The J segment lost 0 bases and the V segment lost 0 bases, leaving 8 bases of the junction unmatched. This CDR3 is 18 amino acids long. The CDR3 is CASSQERDRGGTNYGYTF. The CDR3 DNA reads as TGTGCCAGCAGCCAAGAGAGAGACAGGGGGGGAACTAACTATGGCTACACCTTC.

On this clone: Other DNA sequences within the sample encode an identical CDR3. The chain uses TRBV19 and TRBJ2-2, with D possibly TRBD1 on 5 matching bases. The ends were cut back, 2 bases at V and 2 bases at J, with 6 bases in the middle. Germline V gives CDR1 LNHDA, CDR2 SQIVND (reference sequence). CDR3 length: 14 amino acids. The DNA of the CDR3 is TGTGCCAGTAGTATACAGGGTAACACCGGGGAGCTGTTTTTT. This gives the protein CASSIQGNTGELFF.

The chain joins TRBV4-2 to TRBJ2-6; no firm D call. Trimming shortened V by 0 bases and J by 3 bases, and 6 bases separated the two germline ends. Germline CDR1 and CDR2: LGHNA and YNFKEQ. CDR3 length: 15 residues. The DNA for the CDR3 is TGTGCCAGCAGCCAAGATCAGGATGGGGCCAACGTCCTGACTTTC. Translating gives CASSQDQDGANVLTF.

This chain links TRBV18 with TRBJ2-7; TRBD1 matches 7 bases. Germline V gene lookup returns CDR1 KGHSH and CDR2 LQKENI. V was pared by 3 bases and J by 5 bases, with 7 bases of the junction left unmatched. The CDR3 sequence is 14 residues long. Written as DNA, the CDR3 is TGTGCCAGCTCACCGCCGGGACAGATCCACGAGCAGTACTTC. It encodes CASSPPGQIHEQYF. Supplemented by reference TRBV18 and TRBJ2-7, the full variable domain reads NAGVMQNPRHLVRRRGQEARLRCSPMKGHSHVYWYRQLPEEGLKFMVYLQKENIIDESGMPKERFSAEFPKEGPSILRIQQVVRGDSAAYFCASSPPGQIHEQYFGPGTRLTVT.

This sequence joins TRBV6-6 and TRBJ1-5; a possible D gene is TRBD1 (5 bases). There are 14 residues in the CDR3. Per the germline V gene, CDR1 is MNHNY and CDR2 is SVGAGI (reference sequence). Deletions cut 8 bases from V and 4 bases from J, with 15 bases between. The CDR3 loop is CASRNPGVNQPQHF. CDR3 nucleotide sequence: TGTGCCAGCCGAAACCCGGGGGTTAATCAGCCCCAGCATTTT.

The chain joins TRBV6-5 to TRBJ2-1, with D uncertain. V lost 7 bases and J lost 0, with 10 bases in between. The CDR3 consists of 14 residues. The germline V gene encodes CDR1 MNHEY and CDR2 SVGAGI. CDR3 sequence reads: CASKTPSSYNEQFF. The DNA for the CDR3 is TGTGCCAGCAAGACACCGAGCTCCTACAATGAGCAGTTCTTC.

DNA of the CDR3: TGTGCCAGCTCACCTGTTCAGGTTGCAGATACGCAGTATTTT. Translated, it gives CASSPVQVADTQYF. This chain links TRBV18 with TRBJ2-3; no clear D gene. This CDR3 comprises 14 residues. Looked up from germline, CDR1 is KGHSH and CDR2 is LQKENI. V lost 3 bases, J lost 4 bases, and 11 bases lay in between. Supplemented by reference TRBV18 and TRBJ2-3, the full variable domain reads NAGVMQNPRHLVRRRGQEARLRCSPMKGHSHVYWYRQLPEEGLKFMVYLQKENIIDESGMPKERFSAEFPKEGPSILRIQQVVRGDSAAYFCASSPVQVADTQYFGPGTRLTVL.

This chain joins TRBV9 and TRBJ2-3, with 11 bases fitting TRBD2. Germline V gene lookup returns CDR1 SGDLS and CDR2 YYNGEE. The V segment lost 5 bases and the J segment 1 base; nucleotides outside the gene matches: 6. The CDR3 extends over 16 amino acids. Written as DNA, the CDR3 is TGTGCCAGCAGGGGTACTAGCGGGGGACGCACAGATACGCAGTATTTT. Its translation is CASRGTSGGRTDTQYF. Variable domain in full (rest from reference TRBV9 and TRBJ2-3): DSGVTQTPKHLITATGQRVTLRCSPRSGDLSVYWYQQSLDQGLQFLIQYYNGEERAKGNILERFSAQQFPDLHSELNLSSLELGDSALYFCASRGTSGGRTDTQYFGPGTRLTVL.

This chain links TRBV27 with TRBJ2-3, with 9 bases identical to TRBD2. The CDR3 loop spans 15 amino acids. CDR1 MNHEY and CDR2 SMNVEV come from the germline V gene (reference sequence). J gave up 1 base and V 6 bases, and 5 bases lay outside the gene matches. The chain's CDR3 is CASSSSGARTDTQYF. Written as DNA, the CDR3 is TGTGCCAGCAGCTCTAGCGGGGCCCGCACAGATACGCAGTATTTT.

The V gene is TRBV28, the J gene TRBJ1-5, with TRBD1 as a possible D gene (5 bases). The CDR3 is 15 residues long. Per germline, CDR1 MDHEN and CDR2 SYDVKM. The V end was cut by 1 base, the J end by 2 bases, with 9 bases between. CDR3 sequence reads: CASSLYGGGNQPQHF. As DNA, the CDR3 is TGTGCCAGCAGTTTATATGGGGGGGGCAATCAGCCCCAGCATTTT. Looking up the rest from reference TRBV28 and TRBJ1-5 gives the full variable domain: DVKVTQSSRYLVKRTGEKVFLECVQDMDHENMFWYRQDPGLGLRLIYFSYDVKMKEKGDIPEGYSVSREKKERFSLILESASTNQTSMYLCASSLYGGGNQPQHFGDGTRLSIL.

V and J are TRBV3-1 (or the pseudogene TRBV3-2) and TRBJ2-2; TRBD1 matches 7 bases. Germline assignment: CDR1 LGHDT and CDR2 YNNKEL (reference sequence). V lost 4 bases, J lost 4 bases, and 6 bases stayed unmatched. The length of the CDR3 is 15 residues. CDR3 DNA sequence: TGTGCCAGCAGCCCCAGACAGGGCGGCACCGGGGAGCTGTTTTTT. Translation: CASSPRQGGTGELFF.

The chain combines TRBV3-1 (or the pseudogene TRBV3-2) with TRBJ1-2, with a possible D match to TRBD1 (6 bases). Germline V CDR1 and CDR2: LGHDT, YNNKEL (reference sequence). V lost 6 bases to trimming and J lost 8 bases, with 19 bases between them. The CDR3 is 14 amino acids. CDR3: CASSRRQASGGYTF. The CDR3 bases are TGTGCCAGCAGTCGGAGACAGGCCTCCGGGGGCTACACCTTC.

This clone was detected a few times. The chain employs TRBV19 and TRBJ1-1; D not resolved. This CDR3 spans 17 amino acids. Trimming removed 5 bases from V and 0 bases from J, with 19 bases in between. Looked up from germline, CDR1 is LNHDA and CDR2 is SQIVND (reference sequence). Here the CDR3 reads CASSVRRGAGMNTEAFF. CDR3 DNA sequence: TGTGCCAGTAGTGTCCGGCGGGGAGCAGGAATGAACACTGAAGCTTTCTTT.

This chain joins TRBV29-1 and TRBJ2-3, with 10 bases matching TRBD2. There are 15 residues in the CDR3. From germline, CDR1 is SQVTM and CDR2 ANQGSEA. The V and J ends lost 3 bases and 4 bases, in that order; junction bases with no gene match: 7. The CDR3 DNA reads TGCAGCGTTGATGTGCGGCTAGCGGGAGCAGATACGCAGTATTTT. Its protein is CSVDVRLAGADTQYF.

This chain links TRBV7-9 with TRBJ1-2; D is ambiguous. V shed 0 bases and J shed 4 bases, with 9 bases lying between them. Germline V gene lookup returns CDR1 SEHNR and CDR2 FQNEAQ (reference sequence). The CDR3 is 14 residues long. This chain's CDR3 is CASSLAGQPYGYTF. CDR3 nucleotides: TGTGCCAGCAGCTTAGCTGGTCAACCCTATGGCTACACCTTC.

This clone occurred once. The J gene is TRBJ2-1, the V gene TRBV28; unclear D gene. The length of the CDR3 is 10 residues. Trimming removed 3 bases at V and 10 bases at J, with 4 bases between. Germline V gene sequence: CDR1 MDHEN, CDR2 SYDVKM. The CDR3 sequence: CASSFREQFF. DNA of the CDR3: TGTGCCAGCAGTTTTAGGGAGCAGTTCTTC.

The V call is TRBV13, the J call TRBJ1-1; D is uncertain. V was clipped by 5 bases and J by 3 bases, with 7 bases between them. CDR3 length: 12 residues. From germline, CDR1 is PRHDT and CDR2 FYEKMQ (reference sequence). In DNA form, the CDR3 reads TGTGCCAGCAGCGTGCAGTACACTGAAGCTTTCTTT. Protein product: CASSVQYTEAFF.

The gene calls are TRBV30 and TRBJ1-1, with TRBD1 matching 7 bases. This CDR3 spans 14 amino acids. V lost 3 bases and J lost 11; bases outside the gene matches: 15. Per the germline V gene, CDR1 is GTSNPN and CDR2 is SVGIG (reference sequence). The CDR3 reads CAWRHRQGGRSAFF. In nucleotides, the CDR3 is TGTGCCTGGAGACATAGACAGGGTGGGAGGTCGGCTTTCTTT.